The entry below describes one T cell receptor beta chain. This may be a read error: a much more frequent sequence differs by one nucleotide. The sample originates from a study of T cells in Graves' hyperthyroidism and ophthalmopathy. V lost 4 bases to trimming and J lost 12 bases, with 25 bases between them. Germline V gene sequence: CDR1 SGHRS, CDR2 YFSETQ. This CDR3 has 15 amino acids. Researchers took RNA transcripts and amplified the TCR beta CDR3 regions from them. The HTBI primer set was used in a first-round RT-PCR of the TCR CDR3. TCRdb fed the multiplex PCR reads into MiXCR, producing one record per CDR3 protein. The sample records 330,000 or so distinct CDR3 sequences, roughly a fifth being singletons.

The clonotype comes from a man aged 45-65 years with Graves' ophthalmopathy. What was sequenced was blood. The chain links TRBV5-1 to TRBJ1-2, with a possible D match to TRBD1 (5 bases). CDR3 sequence: CASSPRRGESNGHTF. The DNA for the CDR3 is TGCGCCAGCAGCCCCCGGAGGGGCGAGAGTAACGGCCACACCTTC. The full variable domain, its missing parts supplied by reference TRBV5-1 and TRBJ1-2, is KAGVTQTPRYLIKTRGQQVTLSCSPISGHRSVSWYQQTPGQGLQFLFEYFSETQRNKGNFPGRFSGRQFSNSRSEMNVSTLELGDSALYLCASSPRRGESNGHTFGSGTRLTVV.